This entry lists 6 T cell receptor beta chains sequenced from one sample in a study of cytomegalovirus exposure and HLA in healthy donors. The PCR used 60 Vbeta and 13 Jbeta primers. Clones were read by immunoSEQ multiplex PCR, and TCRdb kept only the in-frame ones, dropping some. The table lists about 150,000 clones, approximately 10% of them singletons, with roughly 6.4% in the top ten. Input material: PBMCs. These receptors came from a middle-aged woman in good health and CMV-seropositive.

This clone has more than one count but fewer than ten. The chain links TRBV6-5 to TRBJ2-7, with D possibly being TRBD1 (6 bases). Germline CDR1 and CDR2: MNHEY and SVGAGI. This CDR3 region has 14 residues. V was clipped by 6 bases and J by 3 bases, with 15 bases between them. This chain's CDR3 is CASSRPGQGYEQYF. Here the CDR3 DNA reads TGTGCCAGCAGCCGACCGGGACAAGGCTACGAGCAGTACTTC.

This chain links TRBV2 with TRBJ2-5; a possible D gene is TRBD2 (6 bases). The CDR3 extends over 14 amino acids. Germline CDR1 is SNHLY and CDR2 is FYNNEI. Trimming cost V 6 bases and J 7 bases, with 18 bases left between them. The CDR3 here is CASRAGPTVGTQYF. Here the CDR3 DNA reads TGTGCCAGCAGGGCGGGACCCACGGTAGGGACCCAGTACTTC.

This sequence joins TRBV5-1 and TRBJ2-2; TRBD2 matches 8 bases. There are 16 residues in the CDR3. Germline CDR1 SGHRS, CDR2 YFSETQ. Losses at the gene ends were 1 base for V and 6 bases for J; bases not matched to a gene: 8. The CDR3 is CASSLSTTSGPGELFF. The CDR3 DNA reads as TGCGCCAGCAGCTTGAGTACTACTAGCGGTCCCGGGGAGCTGTTTTTT. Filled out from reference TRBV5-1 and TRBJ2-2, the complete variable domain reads KAGVTQTPRYLIKTRGQQVTLSCSPISGHRSVSWYQQTPGQGLQFLFEYFSETQRNKGNFPGRFSGRQFSNSRSEMNVSTLELGDSALYLCASSLSTTSGPGELFFGEGSRLTVL.

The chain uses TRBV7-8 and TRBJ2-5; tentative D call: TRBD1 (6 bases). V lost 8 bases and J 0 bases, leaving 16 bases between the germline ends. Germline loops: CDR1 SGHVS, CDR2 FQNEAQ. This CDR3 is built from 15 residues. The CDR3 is CASRAGALYQETQYF. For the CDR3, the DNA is TGTGCCAGCCGGGCAGGGGCCCTGTACCAAGAGACCCAGTACTTC.

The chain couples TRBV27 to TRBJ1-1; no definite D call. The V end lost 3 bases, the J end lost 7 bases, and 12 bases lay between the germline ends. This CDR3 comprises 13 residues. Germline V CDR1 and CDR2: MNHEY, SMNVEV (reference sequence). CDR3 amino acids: CASSFGLGIEAFF. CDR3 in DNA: TGTGCCAGCAGTTTTGGACTGGGGATTGAAGCTTTCTTT.

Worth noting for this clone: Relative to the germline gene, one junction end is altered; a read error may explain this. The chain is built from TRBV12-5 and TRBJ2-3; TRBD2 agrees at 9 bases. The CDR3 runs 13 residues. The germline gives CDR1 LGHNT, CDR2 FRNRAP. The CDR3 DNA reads TGTGCTAGTGGTTGGGGAGCGGGACTAGCTTTGTTTTTT. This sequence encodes CASGWGAGLALFF. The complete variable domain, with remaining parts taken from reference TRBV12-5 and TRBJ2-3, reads DARVTQTPRHKVTEMGQEVTMRCQPILGHNTVFWYRQTMMQGLELLAYFRNRAPLDDSGMPKDRFSAEMPDATLATLKIQPSEPRDSAVYFCASGWGAGLALFFGPGTRLTVL.